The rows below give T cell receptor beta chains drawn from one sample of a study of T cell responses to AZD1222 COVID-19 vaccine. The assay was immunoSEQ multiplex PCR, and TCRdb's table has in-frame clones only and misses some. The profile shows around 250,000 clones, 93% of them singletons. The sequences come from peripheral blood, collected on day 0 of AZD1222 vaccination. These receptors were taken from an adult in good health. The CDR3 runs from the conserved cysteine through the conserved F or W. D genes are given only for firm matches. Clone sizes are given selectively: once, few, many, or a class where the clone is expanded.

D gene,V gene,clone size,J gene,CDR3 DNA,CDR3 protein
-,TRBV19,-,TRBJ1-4,TGTGCCAGTAGTGCCCAGGGTGAGGGAACTAATGAAAAACTGTTTTTT,CASSAQGEGTNEKLFF
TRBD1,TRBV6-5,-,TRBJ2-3,TGTGCCAGCAGTTATAGGACAGGGGGTTTAGATACGCAGTATTTT,CASSYRTGGLDTQYF
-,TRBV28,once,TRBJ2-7,TGTGCCAGCAGAGTCCAAGGCTACGAGCAGTACTTC,CASRVQGYEQYF
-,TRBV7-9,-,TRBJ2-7,TGTGCCAGCAGCTTCGGCAGGCAGTTCTACGAGCAGTACTTC,CASSFGRQFYEQYF
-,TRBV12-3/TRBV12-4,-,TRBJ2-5,TGTGCCAGCAGTTCCCCCGGAGTTGAGACCCAGTACTTC,CASSSPGVETQYF
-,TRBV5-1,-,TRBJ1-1,TGCGCCAGCAGCCGACTCTTGACAGCCTCCCCAGGGACTGAAGCTTTCTTT,CASSRLLTASPGTEAFF
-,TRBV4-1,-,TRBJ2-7,TGCGCCAGCAGCCCCCCGGGACAACTGAGGGAGCAGTACTTC,CASSPPGQLREQYF
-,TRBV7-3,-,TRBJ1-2,TGTGCCAGCAGCTACTCCAGGGGCCAAGCGAACTATGGCTACACCTTC,CASSYSRGQANYGYTF
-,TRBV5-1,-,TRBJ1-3,TGCGCCAGCAGCTTGGTCGCAGCCGCCCGCGGAAACACCATATATTTT,CASSLVAAARGNTIYF
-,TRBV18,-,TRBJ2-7,TGTGCCAGCTCACCACCGTTATCCTACGAGCAGTACTTC,CASSPPLSYEQYF
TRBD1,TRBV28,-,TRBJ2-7,TGTGCCAGCAGTCGGACAGGTTGGTCCTACGAGCAGTACTTC,CASSRTGWSYEQYF
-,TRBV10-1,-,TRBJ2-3,TGCGCCAGCAGTGGGGCATTCCTCACAGATACGCAGTATTTT,CASSGAFLTDTQYF
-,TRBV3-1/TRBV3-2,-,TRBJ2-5,TGTGCCAGCAGCCAACTAGAGACCCAGTACTTC,CASSQLETQYF
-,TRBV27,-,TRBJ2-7,TGTGCCAGCAGTTTAGGCAGGTTCAACTACGAGCAGTACTTC,CASSLGRFNYEQYF
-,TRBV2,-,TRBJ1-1,TGTGCCAGCAGACCTCAGGGGACTGAAGCTTTCTTT,CASRPQGTEAFF
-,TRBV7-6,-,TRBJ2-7,TGTGCCAGCAGCTTACCGTTAGGGGGTTCTTACTACGAGCAGTACTTC,CASSLPLGGSYYEQYF
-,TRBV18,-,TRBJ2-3,TGTGCCAGCTCACCTACCCTTGAGGCCAGCGGGGATACGCAGTATTTT,CASSPTLEASGDTQYF
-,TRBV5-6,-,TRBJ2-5,TGTGCCAGCAGCGGAGGGCAGCCGCAAGAGACCCAGTACTTC,CASSGGQPQETQYF
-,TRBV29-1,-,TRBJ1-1,TGCAGCGTTGAAGAGCCCTCCCGGCCCGAAGCTTTCTTT,CSVEEPSRPEAFF
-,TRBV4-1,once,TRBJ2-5,TGCGCCAGCAGCCGCATACCAGGGGTCCAAGAGACCCAGTACTTC,CASSRIPGVQETQYF
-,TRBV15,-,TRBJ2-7,TGTGCCACCAGCAGACATGGAGGGGGACAAATCATCTCCTACGAGCAGTACTTC,CATSRHGGGQIISYEQYF
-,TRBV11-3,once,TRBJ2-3,TGTGCCAGCAGCTTAGGAGGGGATTCTAGCACAGATACGCAGTATTTT,CASSLGGDSSTDTQYF
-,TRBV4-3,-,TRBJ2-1,TGCGCCAGCAGCCTCTCCCTCCAACGCTCCTACAATGAGCAGTTCTTC,CASSLSLQRSYNEQFF
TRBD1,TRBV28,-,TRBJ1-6,TGTGCCAGCAAACAGGGGAATAATTCACCCCTCCACTTT,CASKQGNNSPLHF
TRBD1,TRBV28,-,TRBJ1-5,TGTGCCAGCTCGATGGGACAGGGAAATCAGCCCCAGCATTTT,CASSMGQGNQPQHF
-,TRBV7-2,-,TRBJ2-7,TGTGCCAGCAGCGCCTCCTACGAGCAGTACTTC,CASSASYEQYF
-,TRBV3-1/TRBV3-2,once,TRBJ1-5,TGTGCCAGCAGCCAAGCTCTCCACGGAGGCAATCAGCCCCAGCATTTT,CASSQALHGGNQPQHF
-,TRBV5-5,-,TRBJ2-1,TGTGCCAGCAGCTTCCCGGGGCTGGGTCCCTACAATGAGCAGTTCTTC,CASSFPGLGPYNEQFF
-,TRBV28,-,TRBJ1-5,TGTGCCAGCAGTTTATGGGGGTCCAATCAGCCCCAGCATTTT,CASSLWGSNQPQHF
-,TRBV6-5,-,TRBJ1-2,TGTGCCAGCAACGACGGTGGGGGCTACACCTTC,CASNDGGGYTF
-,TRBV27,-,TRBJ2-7,TGTGCCAGCACCAAGGGGGGTGAGCAGTACTTC,CASTKGGEQYF
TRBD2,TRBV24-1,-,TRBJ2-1,TGTGCCACCAGTGGGCCGGGACTAGCGGCCGAGCAGTTCTTC,CATSGPGLAAEQFF
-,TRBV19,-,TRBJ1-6,TGTGCCAGTAGTCCGGTAAATAATTCACCCCTCCACTTT,CASSPVNNSPLHF
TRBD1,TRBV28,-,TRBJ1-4,TGTGCCAGCACCCGGGACAGGGCACCTGAAAAACTGTTTTTT,CASTRDRAPEKLFF
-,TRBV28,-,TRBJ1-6,TGTGCCAGCACCAGAACGGGGGGACAACATTCACCCCTCCACTTT,CASTRTGGQHSPLHF
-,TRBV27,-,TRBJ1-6,TGTGCCAGCAGTTTAGGCAGCAATAATTCACCCCTCCACTTT,CASSLGSNNSPLHF
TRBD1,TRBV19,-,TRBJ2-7,TGTGCCAGTAGTATCCGGGACAGAGCCTACGAGCAGTACTTC,CASSIRDRAYEQYF
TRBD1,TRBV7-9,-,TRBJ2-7,TGTGCCAGCAGCTTAGAACCCGAGGGGGCGGCCGAGCAGTACTTC,CASSLEPEGAAEQYF
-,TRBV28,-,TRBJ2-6,TGTGCCAGCGAACCAATTGCTGGGGCCAACGTCCTGACTTTC,CASEPIAGANVLTF
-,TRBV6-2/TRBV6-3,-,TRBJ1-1,TGTGCCAGCAGTTACTCGAAAGTTAAGGGGCCGAACACTGAAGCTTTCTTT,CASSYSKVKGPNTEAFF
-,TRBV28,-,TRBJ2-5,TGTGCCAGCAGCCGCCGGGAGCTAGAGACCCAGTACTTC,CASSRRELETQYF
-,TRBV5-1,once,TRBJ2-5,TGCGCCAGCAGCTTGGCCGTAAGTGGAGTGGAGACCCAGTACTTC,CASSLAVSGVETQYF
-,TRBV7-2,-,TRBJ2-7,TGTGCCAGCAGCTTAGGAGGGGGTTCTTACGAGCAGTACTTC,CASSLGGGSYEQYF
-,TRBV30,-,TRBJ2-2,TGTGCCTGGAGTCCTGGCGGGGAGCTGTTTTTT,CAWSPGGELFF
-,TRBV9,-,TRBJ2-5,TGTGCCAGCAGCGGAGGGGGGGTAATCCAAGAGACCCAGTACTTC,CASSGGGVIQETQYF